The entry below describes one TCR beta chain. This CDR3 contains 13 residues. Germline loops: CDR1 SGHTA, CDR2 FQGTGA. V was shortened by 5 bases and J by 6 bases, with 11 bases between the two germline ends. As processed by the authors: By means of reference gene primer amplification, nucleated cell counts were estimated. Profiling relied on immunoSEQ multiplex PCR, and the TCRdb table lists in-frame clones only, not all of them. The V and J calls and the clone size are those of that table, but D and trimming were determined from the DNA. The sample holds around 40,000 clones, roughly 85% seen once. This entry is derived from a study of blood T cell repertoires in COVID-19. Study-level information: COVID-19 samples from acute and convalescent phases originated in the United States, Italy and Spain. PBMCs, B-cell-depleted T cells, or T cells provided the cDNA or gDNA that made up the material.

This chain links TRBV7-3 with TRBJ2-1, with a tentative D call TRBD1 (5 bases). Sequencing was done on a sample of peripheral blood. This clonotype was sampled from a human donor in a cohort sampled during active COVID-19. The CDR3 loop is CASSPGHGNEQFF. The CDR3 DNA follows: TGTGCCAGCAGCCCCGGACACGGCAATGAGCAGTTCTTC.